The clone carrying this T cell receptor beta chain was picked up many times. No antigen is known for it. The sample comes from a study of T cells in Graves' hyperthyroidism and ophthalmopathy. Findings and limits, study-wide: Most expanded thyroid clonotypes above 0.001 recurred in blood.

Researchers amplified the TCR beta CDR3 regions from RNA transcripts. Using the HTBI primer set, a first-round RT-PCR was run on the TCR CDR3. Using its own MiXCR run on the multiplex PCR reads, TCRdb lists one record per CDR3 protein. The sample has about 560,000 distinct CDR3 sequences, around 16% seen once. V gave up 3 bases and J gave up 5 bases, with 5 bases separating them. CDR3 length: 11 amino acids. CDR1 is MDHEN and CDR2 is SYDVKM in the germline V gene. Hyperthyroidism, newly diagnosed and lasting under 2 months, affected patients aged 18 to 65. J is TRBJ2-7 and V is TRBV28; D gene ambiguous. Sequences were obtained from blood. The source is a woman aged 25-40 years with Graves' hyperthyroidism. The CDR3 DNA follows: TGTGCCAGCAGTTTCCGGCACGAGCAGTACTTC. This encodes CASSFRHEQYF.